This is a list of T cell receptor beta chains from one sample in a study of T-cell reconstitution after alpha-beta-depleted transplantation in children. MiXCR was run by TCRdb on the PCR reads, yielding one entry per CDR3 protein. The sample has roughly 340,000 distinct CDR3 sequences, roughly 17% seen once; the top ten hold roughly 40%. The sample here was PBMCs, mostly from graft donor cells, taken 360 days after TCRalphabeta/CD19-depleted stem cell transplant. The receptor source for this set is a male patient between 2 and 10 years old who had a stem cell transplant for acute lymphoblastic leukemia, so the T cells may come from the graft donor. The CDR3 runs from the conserved cysteine through the conserved F or W. D genes are given only for firm matches. Not all rows give a size; the values are once, few, many and, for expanded clones, a class.

D gene: .; V gene: TRBV5-1; J gene: TRBJ2-7; clone size: .; CDR3 protein: CASTLVEGTGEQYF; CDR3 DNA: TGCGCCAGCACCTTGGTGGAGGGGACCGGCGAGCAGTACTTC
D gene: TRBD2; V gene: TRBV6-5; J gene: TRBJ2-7; clone size: .; CDR3 protein: CASSYAGDTYEQYF; CDR3 DNA: TGTGCCAGCAGTTACGCGGGGGATACCTACGAGCAGTACTTC
D gene: .; V gene: TRBV5-1; J gene: TRBJ2-1; clone size: few; CDR3 protein: CASSLGSTSLDNEQFF; CDR3 DNA: TGCGCCAGCAGCTTGGGAAGCACCTCTTTGGACAATGAGCAGTTCTTC
D gene: TRBD2; V gene: TRBV24-1; J gene: TRBJ2-1; clone size: .; CDR3 protein: CATSAEVRGLGYGEQFF; CDR3 DNA: TGTGCCACCAGTGCTGAGGTTCGGGGACTAGGGTACGGTGAGCAGTTCTTC
D gene: .; V gene: TRBV4-3; J gene: TRBJ1-2; clone size: .; CDR3 protein: CASSQDWQPNYGYTF; CDR3 DNA: TGCGCCAGCAGCCAAGATTGGCAACCAAACTATGGCTACACCTTC
D gene: .; V gene: TRBV5-1; J gene: TRBJ2-3; clone size: few; CDR3 protein: CASSSALWGTDTQYF; CDR3 DNA: TGCGCCAGCAGCTCAGCTCTCTGGGGCACAGATACGCAGTATTTT
D gene: .; V gene: TRBV10-3; J gene: TRBJ2-2; clone size: .; CDR3 protein: CAISESFRDPNTGELFF; CDR3 DNA: TGTGCCATCAGTGAGTCTTTCAGGGACCCGAACACCGGGGAGCTGTTTTTT
D gene: TRBD2; V gene: TRBV24-1; J gene: TRBJ2-1; clone size: .; CDR3 protein: CATSDLRSSGYHNEQFF; CDR3 DNA: TGTGCCACCAGTGATTTGCGTTCTAGCGGGTACCACAATGAGCAGTTCTTC
D gene: TRBD2; V gene: TRBV28; J gene: TRBJ2-1; clone size: many; CDR3 protein: CASSLGLRLAGGGEQFF; CDR3 DNA: TGTGCCAGCAGTTTAGGTTTGCGACTAGCGGGAGGAGGGGAGCAGTTCTTC
D gene: TRBD2; V gene: TRBV20-1; J gene: TRBJ2-1; clone size: many; CDR3 protein: CSVIAGYNEQFF; CDR3 DNA: TGCAGTGTTATAGCGGGGTACAATGAGCAGTTCTTC
D gene: .; V gene: TRBV29-1; J gene: TRBJ2-3; clone size: many; CDR3 protein: CSVGGITDTQYF; CDR3 DNA: TGCAGCGTTGGGGGGATCACAGATACGCAGTATTTT
D gene: .; V gene: TRBV27; J gene: TRBJ2-1; clone size: .; CDR3 protein: CASSFGAPSYNEQFF; CDR3 DNA: TGTGCCAGCAGTTTCGGAGCCCCTAGTTACAATGAGCAGTTCTTC
D gene: .; V gene: TRBV6-2/TRBV6-3; J gene: TRBJ2-1; clone size: few; CDR3 protein: CASSSDRSYNEQFF; CDR3 DNA: TGTGCCAGCAGCTCCGACAGGTCCTACAATGAGCAGTTCTTC
D gene: .; V gene: TRBV12-3/TRBV12-4; J gene: TRBJ1-2; clone size: few; CDR3 protein: CASSGRKNYGYTF; CDR3 DNA: TGTGCCAGCAGTGGTAGGAAGAACTATGGCTACACCTTC
D gene: TRBD1; V gene: TRBV4-1; J gene: TRBJ2-7; clone size: few; CDR3 protein: CASSQEAGQENYEQYF; CDR3 DNA: TGCGCCAGCAGCCAAGAAGCCGGACAGGAGAACTACGAGCAGTACTTC
D gene: .; V gene: TRBV4-3; J gene: TRBJ2-7; clone size: .; CDR3 protein: CASSQGGGMGSYEQYF; CDR3 DNA: TGCGCCAGCAGCCAAGGAGGCGGGATGGGGTCCTACGAGCAGTACTTC
D gene: .; V gene: TRBV27; J gene: TRBJ2-1; clone size: .; CDR3 protein: CASSSRKRSVVIHNEQFF; CDR3 DNA: TGTGCCAGCAGTTCCAGAAAACGCAGTGTCGTGATCCACAATGAGCAGTTCTTC
D gene: .; V gene: TRBV5-1; J gene: TRBJ2-1; clone size: many; CDR3 protein: CASSPGLYNEQFF; CDR3 DNA: TGCGCCAGCAGCCCCGGACTCTACAATGAGCAGTTCTTC
D gene: .; V gene: TRBV12-3/TRBV12-4; J gene: TRBJ1-1; clone size: .; CDR3 protein: CASSLAGGGQPNTEAFF; CDR3 DNA: TGTGCCAGCAGTTTGGCCGGGGGGGGGCAACCGAACACTGAAGCTTTCTTT
D gene: TRBD2; V gene: TRBV14; J gene: TRBJ2-7; clone size: few; CDR3 protein: CASSQGTSGSIYEQYF; CDR3 DNA: TGTGCCAGCAGCCAAGGGACTAGCGGGAGTATATACGAGCAGTACTTC
D gene: .; V gene: TRBV7-8; J gene: TRBJ1-5; clone size: .; CDR3 protein: CASSRSRGLGNQPQHF; CDR3 DNA: TGTGCCAGCAGCCGTTCCCGGGGCTTGGGCAATCAGCCCCAGCATTTT
D gene: TRBD2; V gene: TRBV20-1; J gene: TRBJ2-2; clone size: many; CDR3 protein: CSARGLSSGRLGTGELFF; CDR3 DNA: TGCAGTGCTAGGGGTCTGTCTAGCGGGAGGCTCGGCACCGGGGAGCTGTTTTTT
D gene: .; V gene: TRBV20-1; J gene: TRBJ2-2; clone size: .; CDR3 protein: CSASGSVGGELFF; CDR3 DNA: TGCAGTGCTAGCGGGAGTGTCGGCGGGGAGCTGTTTTTT
D gene: .; V gene: TRBV20-1; J gene: TRBJ2-1; clone size: .; CDR3 protein: CSPWGRGEQDDNEQFF; CDR3 DNA: TGCAGTCCTTGGGGTAGGGGGGAGCAGGACGACAATGAGCAGTTCTTC
D gene: .; V gene: TRBV24-1; J gene: TRBJ2-7; clone size: few; CDR3 protein: CATSGPRLTSYEQYF; CDR3 DNA: TGTGCCACCAGTGGACCCCGACTGACCTCCTACGAGCAGTACTTC
D gene: .; V gene: TRBV4-3; J gene: TRBJ2-7; clone size: .; CDR3 protein: CASSQAPYDTLSYEQYF; CDR3 DNA: TGCGCCAGCAGCCAAGCCCCCTATGACACCCTATCCTACGAGCAGTACTTC
D gene: .; V gene: TRBV5-1; J gene: TRBJ2-3; clone size: few; CDR3 protein: CASKPDNADTQYF; CDR3 DNA: TGCGCCAGCAAACCCGATAATGCAGATACGCAGTATTTT
D gene: .; V gene: TRBV24-1; J gene: TRBJ2-7; clone size: many; CDR3 protein: CATSDSGGGEQYF; CDR3 DNA: TGTGCCACCAGTGATTCAGGGGGGGGTGAGCAGTACTTC
D gene: .; V gene: TRBV5-6; J gene: TRBJ2-3; clone size: many; CDR3 protein: CASSLNFRSWGTDTQYF; CDR3 DNA: TGTGCCAGCAGCCTAAACTTCCGGTCCTGGGGCACAGATACGCAGTATTTT
D gene: TRBD2; V gene: TRBV4-2; J gene: TRBJ2-3; clone size: few; CDR3 protein: CASSQDVTSGSPLADTQYF; CDR3 DNA: TGTGCCAGCAGCCAAGACGTCACTAGCGGGAGCCCCCTGGCAGATACGCAGTATTTT
D gene: .; V gene: TRBV6-1; J gene: TRBJ2-1; clone size: .; CDR3 protein: CASRQGGSYNEQFF; CDR3 DNA: TGTGCCAGCCGTCAAGGGGGCTCCTACAATGAGCAGTTCTTC
D gene: .; V gene: TRBV12-3/TRBV12-4; J gene: TRBJ2-5; clone size: .; CDR3 protein: CASRQTNAIETQYF; CDR3 DNA: TGTGCCAGCAGGCAGACTAATGCGATAGAGACCCAGTACTTC
D gene: .; V gene: TRBV28; J gene: TRBJ2-7; clone size: .; CDR3 protein: CASSSPGLFYEQYF; CDR3 DNA: TGTGCCAGCAGTTCCCCGGGACTCTTCTACGAGCAGTACTTC
D gene: TRBD2; V gene: TRBV10-3; J gene: TRBJ2-5; clone size: .; CDR3 protein: CAISEVGGSQETQYF; CDR3 DNA: TGTGCCATCAGTGAAGTGGGGGGGTCACAAGAGACCCAGTACTTC
D gene: .; V gene: TRBV18; J gene: TRBJ2-5; clone size: few; CDR3 protein: CASSPRQQETQYF; CDR3 DNA: TGTGCCAGCTCACCGAGACAGCAAGAGACCCAGTACTTC
D gene: .; V gene: TRBV18; J gene: TRBJ2-7; clone size: .; CDR3 protein: CASSPGAVTYEQYF; CDR3 DNA: TGTGCCAGCTCACCGGGGGCTGTCACCTACGAGCAGTACTTC
D gene: .; V gene: TRBV28; J gene: TRBJ2-7; clone size: many; CDR3 protein: CASSSPTNSPFYEQYF; CDR3 DNA: TGTGCCAGCAGTTCGCCGACCAACAGCCCATTTTACGAGCAGTACTTC
D gene: .; V gene: TRBV12-5; J gene: TRBJ2-1; clone size: few; CDR3 protein: CASGLVPILGTEHNNEQFF; CDR3 DNA: TGTGCTAGTGGTTTGGTACCGATTCTCGGGACGGAACATAACAATGAGCAGTTCTTC
D gene: TRBD2; V gene: TRBV7-2; J gene: TRBJ2-7; clone size: .; CDR3 protein: CASSLGTGGFNEQYF; CDR3 DNA: TGTGCCAGCAGCTTAGGGACGGGAGGGTTCAACGAGCAGTACTTC
D gene: .; V gene: TRBV7-2; J gene: TRBJ2-3; clone size: few; CDR3 protein: CASSLNGLRTDTQYF; CDR3 DNA: TGTGCCAGCAGCTTAAACGGGCTACGCACAGATACGCAGTATTTT
D gene: .; V gene: TRBV7-2; J gene: TRBJ2-2; clone size: few; CDR3 protein: CASSSVQLADTGELFF; CDR3 DNA: TGTGCCAGCAGCTCCGTCCAACTAGCTGACACCGGGGAGCTGTTTTTT
D gene: .; V gene: TRBV5-1; J gene: TRBJ2-5; clone size: many; CDR3 protein: CASSGSGEETQYF; CDR3 DNA: TGCGCCAGCAGCGGATCAGGGGAAGAGACCCAGTACTTC
D gene: .; V gene: TRBV4-3; J gene: TRBJ2-3; clone size: .; CDR3 protein: CASSQDSAKIPNGDTQYF; CDR3 DNA: TGCGCCAGCAGCCAAGATTCCGCCAAGATTCCAAACGGGGATACGCAGTATTTT
D gene: TRBD1; V gene: TRBV6-5; J gene: TRBJ1-2; clone size: .; CDR3 protein: CASSFGQGISYGYTF; CDR3 DNA: TGTGCCAGCAGTTTTGGACAGGGTATCAGCTATGGCTACACCTTC
D gene: .; V gene: TRBV4-2; J gene: TRBJ2-2; clone size: few; CDR3 protein: CASSQDGSFAGELFF; CDR3 DNA: TGTGCCAGCAGCCAAGACGGGAGTTTCGCCGGGGAGCTGTTTTTT
D gene: TRBD1; V gene: TRBV12-3/TRBV12-4; J gene: TRBJ2-3; clone size: few; CDR3 protein: CASSDGTGIGDTQYF; CDR3 DNA: TGTGCCAGCAGTGACGGGACAGGGATTGGCGATACGCAGTATTTT
D gene: .; V gene: TRBV12-3/TRBV12-4; J gene: TRBJ2-1; clone size: .; CDR3 protein: CASTKTDSYNEQFF; CDR3 DNA: TGTGCCAGCACCAAGACAGACTCCTACAATGAGCAGTTCTTC
D gene: .; V gene: TRBV28; J gene: TRBJ1-1; clone size: .; CDR3 protein: CASSFLVAGLNTEAFF; CDR3 DNA: TGTGCCAGCAGTTTTCTCGTGGCCGGGCTGAACACTGAAGCTTTCTTT
D gene: TRBD2; V gene: TRBV24-1; J gene: TRBJ2-1; clone size: many; CDR3 protein: CATGTRVINEQFF; CDR3 DNA: TGTGCCACCGGGACTAGGGTAATCAATGAGCAGTTCTTC
D gene: .; V gene: TRBV4-1; J gene: TRBJ1-4; clone size: .; CDR3 protein: CASSQEPVNEKLFF; CDR3 DNA: TGCGCCAGCAGCCAAGAACCGGTTAATGAAAAACTGTTTTTT
D gene: .; V gene: TRBV28; J gene: TRBJ2-7; clone size: .; CDR3 protein: CASSFRTAEQYF; CDR3 DNA: TGTGCCAGCAGTTTCCGTACGGCCGAGCAGTACTTC
D gene: TRBD2; V gene: TRBV11-2; J gene: TRBJ2-1; clone size: .; CDR3 protein: CASSLSGFNEQFF; CDR3 DNA: TGTGCCAGCAGCCTTAGCGGGTTCAATGAGCAGTTCTTC